This is a list of T cell receptor beta chains from one sample in a study of blood T cell repertoires in COVID-19. The repertoire was sequenced with immunoSEQ multiplex PCR; TCRdb's copy has only in-frame clones and lacks some. This table has around 310,000 clones, roughly nine tenths appearing once. Source material: PBMCs or T cells enriched from blood (not recorded which). The receptors here all came from a woman aged 25-40 years who had recovered from COVID-19. The CDR3 runs from the conserved cysteine through the conserved F or W. A D gene is named only where the DNA matches it firmly. Not every row has a clone size; where given, it reads once, few, many or a size class.

v_call	j_call	d_call	clone_size	cdr3_nt	cdr3_aa
TRBV6-2/TRBV6-3	TRBJ2-1	TRBD1	NA	TGTGCCAGCAGTTATAACTCAGGGGGCCGTTTGTCTAGCTCCTACAATGAGCAGTTCTTC	CASSYNSGGRLSSSYNEQFF
TRBV12-3/TRBV12-4	TRBJ2-7	TRBD1	NA	TGTGCCAGCAGCTTTGGACAGGGGCGGGCGCAGTACTTC	CASSFGQGRAQYF
TRBV9	TRBJ2-1	NA	NA	TGTGCCAGCAGCGTTGATGGGGAGAGCTCCTACAATGAGCAGTTCTTC	CASSVDGESSYNEQFF
TRBV11-2	TRBJ1-2	NA	NA	TGTGCCAGCAGCTCAAGGGAGGGGGGCCTCTATGGCTACACCTTC	CASSSREGGLYGYTF
TRBV6-5	TRBJ1-2	NA	NA	TGTGCCAGCAGTTACGATTTCCCGGGCCACAGAGGGAACACCTTC	CASSYDFPGHRGNTF
TRBV28	TRBJ2-1	NA	NA	TGTGCCAGCAGTTATTATTACAATGAGCAGTTCTTC	CASSYYYNEQFF
TRBV19	TRBJ1-2	NA	NA	TGTGCCAGTAGTATTAGCGGGGACTATGGCTACACCTTC	CASSISGDYGYTF
TRBV27	TRBJ2-3	TRBD1	once	TGTGCCAGCAGTCCTAGACAGGGTACAGATACGCAGTATTTT	CASSPRQGTDTQYF
TRBV2	TRBJ1-6	TRBD1	NA	TGTGCCAGCATACAGGACAGGGCTCCTAATTCACCCCTCCACTTT	CASIQDRAPNSPLHF
TRBV3-1/TRBV3-2	TRBJ1-3	NA	NA	TGTGCCAGCAGCCCAGACAGGTCTGGAAACACCATATATTTT	CASSPDRSGNTIYF
TRBV6-5	TRBJ1-2	NA	NA	TGTGCCAGCAGCCCCCACAGTAACTATGGCTACACCTTC	CASSPHSNYGYTF
TRBV24-1	TRBJ2-1	TRBD2	few	TGTGCCACCAGTGATTCAAGACTAGCGGGAGCCGATGAGCAGTTCTTC	CATSDSRLAGADEQFF
TRBV11-2	TRBJ2-7	TRBD1	NA	TGTGCCAGCAGCTTCGGGACAGGGGGCCTCGAGCAGTACTTC	CASSFGTGGLEQYF
TRBV18	TRBJ1-1	TRBD1	NA	TGTGCCAGCTCAGAGGGACAGGACACTGAAGCTTTCTTT	CASSEGQDTEAFF
TRBV3-1/TRBV3-2	TRBJ2-1	NA	once	TGTGCCAGCAGCCCCTTAGGGGGAGGGGCGGGAAATGAGCAGTTCTTC	CASSPLGGGAGNEQFF
TRBV6-1	TRBJ2-7	TRBD1	NA	TGTGCCAGCAGTGGGACAGGGGGCCACCTGAGTGGGGGCTACGAGCAGTACTTC	CASSGTGGHLSGGYEQYF
TRBV7-9	TRBJ2-1	NA	NA	TGTGCCAGCCCCTTGGAGGGAGACTACAATGAGCAGTTCTTC	CASPLEGDYNEQFF
TRBV5-6	TRBJ1-1	NA	NA	TGTGCCAGCAGCTCAACAGGGAACACTGAAGCTTTCTTT	CASSSTGNTEAFF
TRBV11-2	TRBJ1-2	NA	NA	TGTGCCAGCAACCCGGGAGGCAGCCTTGGCTATGGCTACACCTTC	CASNPGGSLGYGYTF
TRBV3-1/TRBV3-2	TRBJ2-1	TRBD1	NA	TGTGCCAGCAGCCAAGGAGGGACAGGCAATGAGCAGTTCTTC	CASSQGGTGNEQFF
TRBV7-2	TRBJ2-5	NA	NA	TGTGCCAGCAGCTTAGGGCGGAACCAAGAGACCCAGTACTTC	CASSLGRNQETQYF
TRBV5-6	TRBJ1-5	TRBD1	NA	TGTGCCAGCAGCTTTGGCATCGGACAGGGTGGCCAGCCCCAGCATTTT	CASSFGIGQGGQPQHF
TRBV7-9	TRBJ1-3	NA	NA	TGTGCCAGCAGTCCATACAGGGAGTCTTGGAACACCATATATTTT	CASSPYRESWNTIYF
TRBV7-2	TRBJ2-1	TRBD2	once	TGTGCCAGCAGCTTAACGGTTTTCCAAGCGGGAGACCCCCCCGCGATGTTCTTC	CASSLTVFQAGDPPAMFF
TRBV10-3	TRBJ1-5	TRBD1	NA	TGTGCCATCAGTGAAATTCGGGGCAGGGGGACGAGTCAGCCCCAGCATTTT	CAISEIRGRGTSQPQHF
TRBV30	TRBJ2-3	TRBD2	NA	TGTGCCTGGAGTGCACCATTTGGACTAGCGGGAGGGCCGTGGTTTATGCATGATACGCAGTATTTT	CAWSAPFGLAGGPWFMHDTQYF
TRBV5-1	TRBJ1-4	NA	NA	TGCGCCAGCAGCTGGAGCGGGAGAGCGACTAATGAAAAACTGTTTTTT	CASSWSGRATNEKLFF
TRBV15	TRBJ2-3	NA	NA	TGTGCCACCAGCAGAGCAAGCAGGTTTGATACGCAGTATTTT	CATSRASRFDTQYF
TRBV3-1/TRBV3-2	TRBJ2-7	NA	NA	TGTGCCAGCAGCCAAGATCAGGCCTACTCCTACGAGCAGTACTTC	CASSQDQAYSYEQYF
TRBV7-2	TRBJ2-1	TRBD2	NA	TGTGCCAGCAGCTATAGCGGGAGTTCCTATGAGCAGTTCTTC	CASSYSGSSYEQFF
TRBV7-9	TRBJ2-1	TRBD2	NA	TGTGCCAACCCGGGAGGGCCCCTCAATGAGCAGTTCTTC	CANPGGPLNEQFF
TRBV4-2	TRBJ2-3	NA	NA	TGTGCCAGCAGCCCCGAGCGGTGGGATACGCAGTATTTT	CASSPERWDTQYF
TRBV9	TRBJ2-1	TRBD2	NA	TGTGCCAGCAGCGCTAGACTAGCGGGAGGTGAGCAGTTCTTC	CASSARLAGGEQFF
TRBV15	TRBJ1-2	TRBD1	NA	TGTGCCACCAGCAGACAGGGGGACTATGGCTACACCTTC	CATSRQGDYGYTF
TRBV9	TRBJ2-3	NA	once	TGTGCCAGCAGCGTAGCCGGGGCAGATACGCAGTATTTT	CASSVAGADTQYF
TRBV19	TRBJ2-7	NA	NA	TGTGCCAGCTCCCCCGCGGGGGCCAGCTCCTACGAGCAGTACTTC	CASSPAGASSYEQYF
TRBV5-8	TRBJ2-1	NA	NA	TGTGCCAGCAGCTTGGCCCTCTCGGGTTGGAGCTCCTACAATGAGCAGTTCTTC	CASSLALSGWSSYNEQFF
TRBV6-2/TRBV6-3	TRBJ2-1	NA	NA	TGTGCCAGCAGTACCGGGCAGGGTGTCTACAATGAGCAGTTCTTC	CASSTGQGVYNEQFF
TRBV27	TRBJ1-1	NA	NA	TGTGCCAGCAGTTTCTTACAGGGGAACACTGAAGCTTTCTTT	CASSFLQGNTEAFF
TRBV27	TRBJ2-5	NA	NA	TGTGCCAGCAGTTTATCAGCGGTCCGAGGGTTCGGGGAGACCCAGTACTTC	CASSLSAVRGFGETQYF
TRBV7-9	TRBJ2-1	NA	NA	TGTGCCAGCAGCTCCCGCGCGGGGTGGAGCTCCTACAATGAGCAGTTCTTC	CASSSRAGWSSYNEQFF
TRBV2	TRBJ2-5	TRBD1	NA	TGTGCCAGCAGCGCAACAGGGGGTGTAGAGACCCAGTACTTC	CASSATGGVETQYF
TRBV7-2	TRBJ2-5	TRBD1	NA	TGTGCCAGCAGCTTAGAGGGGGCATTACAGGGAGTGGTGACCCAGTACTTC	CASSLEGALQGVVTQYF
TRBV15	TRBJ1-4	TRBD1	NA	TGTGCCACCAGCAGCGGACAGGGGGCTGGTAATGAAAAACTGTTTTTT	CATSSGQGAGNEKLFF
TRBV6-5	TRBJ2-7	NA	NA	TGTGCCAGCAGTTACCGCTACGAGCAGTACTTC	CASSYRYEQYF
TRBV4-1	TRBJ1-6	NA	NA	TGCGCCAGCAGCCAAGGGGGGGTGGCCCTCCACTTT	CASSQGGVALHF
TRBV19	TRBJ1-4	TRBD1	NA	TGTGCCAGTAGTAAACAACACTCACGGGACAGTAGAGAAAAACTGTTTTTT	CASSKQHSRDSREKLFF
TRBV12-1	TRBJ2-5	NA	few	TGTGCCGGGACAGGGGTGGAGACCCAGTACTTC	CAGTGVETQYF
TRBV19	TRBJ2-5	NA	NA	TGTGCCAGTTCTGTAGCGGAAGAGACCCAGTACTTC	CASSVAEETQYF
TRBV6-2/TRBV6-3	TRBJ2-7	TRBD2	NA	TGTGCCAGCAGTTACAGAGGTAGCGGGAGGAACGAGCAGTACTTC	CASSYRGSGRNEQYF
TRBV5-1	TRBJ2-1	NA	NA	TGCGCCAGCAGCTCGGGACTGGGATCAAATGAGCAGTTCTTC	CASSSGLGSNEQFF
TRBV18	TRBJ1-1	TRBD1	NA	TGTGCCAGCTCAGGGACAGGGGGTATCACTGAAGCTTTCTTT	CASSGTGGITEAFF
TRBV19	TRBJ1-4	NA	NA	TGTGCCAGTAGGCGGTTGTATAATGAAAAACTGTTTTTT	CASRRLYNEKLFF
TRBV4-2	TRBJ2-3	NA	once	TGTGCCAGCAGCCAACAAATGGAGGTTCCTACGCAGTATTTT	CASSQQMEVPTQYF
TRBV11-2	TRBJ1-1	TRBD1	once	TGTGCCAGCAGCTTAGAGGGGACAGGGGTTTGGACTGAAGCTTTCTTT	CASSLEGTGVWTEAFF
TRBV13	TRBJ2-1	TRBD1	NA	TGTGCCAGCAGCTTACTGGGACAGAGCTCCTACAATGAGCAGTTCTTC	CASSLLGQSSYNEQFF
TRBV9	TRBJ2-7	NA	NA	TGTGCCAGCAGCGTAGGAGACAGAATCTTAAACTACGAGCAGTACTTC	CASSVGDRILNYEQYF
TRBV19	TRBJ1-2	NA	NA	TGTGCCGGAAGACTCGGATCCGGTAATGGCTACACCTTC	CAGRLGSGNGYTF
TRBV25-1	TRBJ2-3	NA	NA	TGTGCCAGCCGACAACGAGATACGCAGTATTTT	CASRQRDTQYF